This entry lists 3 T cell receptor beta chains sequenced from one sample in a study of blood T cell repertoires in COVID-19. TCRdb's table, derived via immunoSEQ multiplex PCR, lists solely in-frame clones and lacks some. Among about 71,000 clones listed, about nine tenths were seen once. Sequenced input: peripheral blood. The receptor source for this set is a man aged 25-45 years with acute or convalescent COVID-19.

The chain has TRBV18 and TRBJ2-7; 13 bases align to TRBD2. The CDR3 runs to 17 residues. Germline lookup yields CDR1 KGHSH and CDR2 LQKENI. Losses at the gene ends were 0 bases for V and 0 bases for J; bases not matched to a gene: 2. The CDR3 spells CASSPPLAGGLSYEQYF. In DNA, the CDR3 is TGTGCCAGCTCACCACCACTAGCGGGAGGGCTCTCCTACGAGCAGTACTTC.

This chain connects TRBV6-2 or TRBV6-3 to TRBJ2-4; D possibly corresponds to TRBD1 (6 bases). This CDR3 contains 15 residues. Germline assignment: CDR1 MNHEY and CDR2 SVGEGT. V was clipped by 5 bases and J by 0 bases, with 11 bases between them. The CDR3 here is CASSPLTGAKNIQYF. The CDR3 bases are TGTGCCAGCAGTCCCCTGACAGGAGCCAAAAACATTCAGTACTTC.

This sequence joins TRBV3-1 (or the pseudogene TRBV3-2) and TRBJ1-2, with D possibly TRBD1 on 6 matching bases. The germline V and J ends were trimmed by 11 bases and 5 bases, with 15 bases remaining between them. Germline V gives CDR1 LGHDT, CDR2 YNNKEL (reference sequence). The CDR3 runs 12 residues. This CDR3 is CAAGGQGYGYTF. The CDR3 coding sequence is TGTGCCGCGGGGGGACAAGGTTATGGCTACACCTTC.